This T cell receptor (beta chain) was recovered during a study of cytomegalovirus exposure and HLA in healthy donors. Across the study: Genotyping of some 390 donors showed that over 65% belonged to the Caucasian-associated ancestry cluster. Whole-study findings and limits: Per published accounts, TCR beta sequences correctly predicted the HLA-A and HLA-B alleles of most subjects. An analysis that came later showed most CMV-associated TCR beta chains appearing HLA-restricted. A later analysis reportedly found fewer N-insertions in an Asian-associated ancestry cluster than the roughly 670-donor mean.

Remarks on this clone: Its specificity is unknown.

CDR1 KGHSH and CDR2 LQKENI come from the germline V gene. The V and J ends lost 3 bases and 3 bases respectively, with 9 bases between them. This CDR3 has 15 residues. The PCR used 60 Vbeta and 13 Jbeta primers. TCRdb's table, derived via immunoSEQ multiplex PCR, lists solely in-frame clones and lacks some. This sample has approximately 120,000 clones, with under 12% found just once. This sequence originates from a woman aged 18-29 years in good health and CMV-seropositive. Material: PBMCs. This chain links TRBV18 with TRBJ2-6; weak D call: TRBD2 (5 bases). The DNA of the CDR3 is TGTGCCAGCTCACCGGAGGTTGGTGGGGCCAACGTCCTGACTTTC. It encodes CASSPEVGGANVLTF.